Presented here are 27 T cell receptor beta chains from one specimen sequenced in a study of cytomegalovirus exposure and HLA in healthy donors. It was with 60 Vbeta and 13 Jbeta primers that the PCR ran. Clones were sequenced by immunoSEQ multiplex PCR, and TCRdb holds only the in-frame ones, with some missing. The sample comprises about 160,000 clones, over 60% of which are singletons, and 2.8% rests with the top ten. The source material was PBMCs. These receptors were collected from a woman aged 25 to 45 in good health and CMV-seronegative.

The sample holds a few counts of this clone. The genes are TRBV2 and TRBJ2-1; tentative D call: TRBD2 (6 bases). V dropped 4 bases and J dropped 2 bases, with 12 bases sitting between them. This CDR3 region has 15 residues. Germline V lookup: CDR1 SNHLY, CDR2 FYNNEI. CDR3 sequence: CASSGSGSPYNEQFF. The CDR3 DNA reads TGTGCCAGCAGTGGAAGCGGGTCCCCCTACAATGAGCAGTTCTTC. The entire variable domain, with the rest obtained from reference TRBV2 and TRBJ2-1, is as follows: EPEVTQTPSHQVTQMGQEVILRCVPISNHLYFYWYRQILGQKVEFLVSFYNNEISEKSEIFDDQFSVERPDGSNFTLKIRSTKLEDSAMYFCASSGSGSPYNEQFFGPGTRLTVL.

The chain combines TRBV5-6 with TRBJ1-6; D perhaps matches TRBD1 (5 bases). The germline V gene has CDR1 SGHDT and CDR2 YYEEEE. Trimming left V 0 bases short and J 3 bases short, with 10 bases between. CDR3 length: 16 amino acids. CDR3 amino acids: CASSLGTPNYNSPLHF. The CDR3 bases are TGTGCCAGCAGCTTGGGGACACCGAACTATAATTCACCCCTCCACTTT. The whole variable domain, remainder taken from reference TRBV5-6 and TRBJ1-6, is DAGVTQSPTHLIKTRGQQVTLRCSPKSGHDTVSWYQQALGQGPQFIFQYYEEEERQRGNFPDRFSGHQFPNYSSELNVNALLLGDSALYLCASSLGTPNYNSPLHFGNGTRLTVT.

The J gene is TRBJ2-1, the V gene TRBV29-1, with 9 bases aligning to TRBD2. This CDR3 has 15 residues. Germline loops: CDR1 SQVTM, CDR2 ANQGSEA. Trimming cost V 4 bases and J 0 bases; bases outside gene matches: 4. The CDR3 coding sequence is TGCAGCGTTGGAAGCGGGAGGTCCTCCTACAATGAGCAGTTCTTC. Protein product: CSVGSGRSSYNEQFF.

The rearrangement links TRBV9 to TRBJ2-7, with D possibly TRBD2 on 6 matching bases. V was pared by 2 bases and J by 4 bases, with 13 bases between. The CDR3 has 14 amino acids. Germline CDR1 and CDR2: SGDLS and YYNGEE. This chain's CDR3 is CASSVGGDVYEQYF. Written as DNA, the CDR3 is TGTGCCAGCAGCGTGGGAGGTGATGTATACGAGCAGTACTTC.

The rearrangement links TRBV19 to TRBJ2-7; 8 positions match TRBD1. The trim removed 3 bases at V and 1 base at J, leaving 5 bases unmatched. CDR1 is LNHDA, CDR2 SQIVND, per germline (reference sequence). This CDR3 is 15 amino acids long. The CDR3 sequence: CASSMGTGPSYEQYF. The CDR3 DNA is TGTGCCAGTAGTATGGGGACAGGACCATCCTACGAGCAGTACTTC. Full variable domain (remainder filled in from reference TRBV19 and TRBJ2-7): DGGITQSPKYLFRKEGQNVTLSCEQNLNHDAMYWYRQDPGQGLRLIYYSQIVNDFQKGDIAEGYSVSREKKESFPLTVTSAQKNPTAFYLCASSMGTGPSYEQYFGPGTRLTVT.

The genes are TRBV28 and TRBJ1-2, with a tentative D call TRBD1 (6 bases). The CDR3 consists of 15 residues. V dropped 4 bases and J dropped 4 bases, with 16 bases sitting between them. Per the germline V gene, CDR1 is MDHEN and CDR2 is SYDVKM. The CDR3 loop is CASSSWGGPSYGYTF. The CDR3, as DNA: TGTGCCAGCAGTTCTTGGGGGGGCCCGTCCTATGGCTACACCTTC.

This clone was seen only a few times. This chain links TRBV29-1 with TRBJ2-2; 8 nucleotides match TRBD1. The CDR3 totals 15 residues. With V trimmed by 7 bases and J by 1 base, 8 bases remained unmatched. CDR1 is SQVTM and CDR2 is ANQGSEA in the germline V gene. The CDR3 reads CSALTGTGNTGELFF. CDR3 DNA: TGCAGCGCGTTAACGGGGACAGGGAACACCGGGGAGCTGTTTTTT.

The chain links TRBV7-9 to TRBJ1-4, with 10 bases aligning to TRBD1. CDR1 SEHNR and CDR2 FQNEAQ come from the germline V gene (reference sequence). The CDR3 runs to 14 residues. V shed 5 bases and J 5 bases; nucleotides not matched to a gene: 2. The CDR3 loop reads CASSVDRGNEKLFF. The CDR3, as DNA: TGTGCCAGCAGCGTGGACAGGGGGAATGAAAAACTGTTTTTT. The whole variable domain, filled in from reference TRBV7-9 and TRBJ1-4, reads DTGVSQNPRHKITKRGQNVTFRCDPISEHNRLYWYRQTLGQGPEFLTYFQNEAQLEKSRLLSDRFSAERPKGSFSTLEIQRTEQGDSAMYLCASSVDRGNEKLFFGSGTQLSVL.

The rearrangement uses TRBV6-5 and TRBJ1-1, with a possible D match to TRBD1 (6 bases). Germline lookup yields CDR1 MNHEY and CDR2 SVGAGI. The CDR3 has 15 amino acids. Trimming stripped 2 bases from V and 1 base from J, with 11 bases between. DNA for the CDR3: TGTGCCAGCAGTTACGGGGGCGCGACGAACACTGAAGCTTTCTTT. This codes for CASSYGGATNTEAFF.

This clone appeared a few times. The chain links TRBV10-3 to TRBJ2-7; maybe TRBD2 (5 bases). CDR1 ENHRY and CDR2 SYGVKD come from the germline V gene. The CDR3 covers 12 residues. Trimming took 6 bases from V and 5 from J, leaving 11 bases between them. Here the CDR3 reads CAISDQEDEQYF. CDR3 nucleotide sequence: TGTGCCATCAGCGACCAGGAGGACGAGCAGTACTTC.

V gene TRBV19 combines with J gene TRBJ1-5, with 11 bases lining up with TRBD1. After removal of 4 bases from V and 7 bases from J, the junction contained 6 bases not matched to a gene. This CDR3 is 15 amino acids long. CDR1 and CDR2 from the germline V gene are LNHDA and SQIVND (reference sequence). The DNA of the CDR3 is TGTGCCAGTAGTAAGGGGACAGGGGGGGAACAGCCCCAGCATTTT. Translation gives CASSKGTGGEQPQHF.

The V call is TRBV11-3, the J call TRBJ2-3; 9 positions agree with TRBD2. There are 15 residues in the CDR3. Germline V CDR1 and CDR2: SGHNT, YENEEA. The junction had 5 bases not matched to a gene; V was cut back by 0 bases and J by 7 bases. The CDR3 sequence: CASSLEAGGLHTQYF. In nucleotides, the CDR3 is TGTGCCAGCAGCTTAGAAGCGGGAGGTTTGCATACGCAGTATTTT. The entire variable domain, with the rest obtained from reference TRBV11-3 and TRBJ2-3, is as follows: EAGVVQSPRYKIIEKKQPVAFWCNPISGHNTLYWYLQNLGQGPELLIRYENEEAVDDSQLPKDRFSAERLKGVDSTLKIQPAELGDSAVYLCASSLEAGGLHTQYFGPGTRLTVL.

V usage is TRBV7-7 and J usage is TRBJ2-5; D possibly corresponds to TRBD2 (6 bases). The CDR3 is 14 amino acids. From germline, CDR1 is SSHAT and CDR2 FNYEAQ (reference sequence). V lost 2 bases and J 4 bases, leaving 11 bases between the germline ends. DNA for the CDR3: TGTGCCAGCAGCTTATCAACGCGGGGAGAGACCCAGTACTTC. It codes for CASSLSTRGETQYF.

The chain carries TRBV7-9 and TRBJ2-3; 7 positions match TRBD2. V lost 1 base to trimming and J lost 1 base; unmatched junction nucleotides: 2. Germline CDR1 and CDR2: SEHNR and FQNEAQ (reference sequence). The CDR3 totals 15 residues. The DNA for the CDR3 is TGTGCCAGCAGCTTAGAGCTAGCGGGCACAGATACGCAGTATTTT. Amino acid sequence: CASSLELAGTDTQYF.

The chain recombines TRBV7-9 with TRBJ1-1, with 7 bases aligning to TRBD1. There are 14 residues in the CDR3. The V gene's germline CDR1 is SEHNR and CDR2 FQNEAQ (reference sequence). The junction had 7 bases not matched to a gene; V was cut back by 4 bases and J by 5 bases. In DNA form, the CDR3 reads TGTGCCAGCAGCTCACGACAGGGTGAAACTGAAGCTTTCTTT. As protein: CASSSRQGETEAFF.

The rearrangement uses TRBV25-1 and TRBJ2-2; D not certain. The CDR3 extends over 15 amino acids. From germline, CDR1 is MGHDK and CDR2 SYGVNS. Trimming cost V 2 bases and J 4 bases, with 11 bases left between them. This CDR3 is CASSETRRTTGELFF. The CDR3 DNA follows: TGTGCCAGCAGTGAAACTCGTAGAACCACCGGGGAGCTGTTTTTT.

The rearrangement uses TRBV6-6 and TRBJ2-7, with a tentative D call TRBD1 (6 bases). Germline CDR1 is MNHNY and CDR2 is SVGAGI (reference sequence). The CDR3 length is 14 residues. The ends were cut back, 5 bases at V and 3 bases at J, with 14 bases in the middle. This CDR3 reads CASSHPGHNYEQYF. CDR3 nucleotides: TGTGCCAGCAGTCACCCGGGACACAACTACGAGCAGTACTTC.

This clone was observed once. V and J are TRBV28 and TRBJ1-5, with a weak D call TRBD1 (5 bases). The CDR3 runs to 12 residues. Trimming shortened V by 3 bases and J by 10 bases, and 10 bases separated the two germline ends. Germline CDR1 and CDR2: MDHEN and SYDVKM. The CDR3 loop reads CASSFGGGPQHF. CDR3 DNA: TGTGCCAGCAGTTTTGGGGGGGGACCCCAGCATTTT.

The chain is built from TRBV9 and TRBJ2-7; the D gene is possibly TRBD2 (6 bases). The CDR3 is made up of 15 amino acids. Trimming cost V 3 bases and J 5 bases, with 18 bases left between them. The germline CDR1 and CDR2 sequences are SGDLS and YYNGEE. The CDR3 coding sequence is TGTGCCAGCAGCGCAAGACTAGACAGTATCCACGAGCAGTACTTC. As protein: CASSARLDSIHEQYF. Based on the CDR3 plus reference TRBV9 and TRBJ2-7, the full variable domain is DSGVTQTPKHLITATGQRVTLRCSPRSGDLSVYWYQQSLDQGLQFLIQYYNGEERAKGNILERFSAQQFPDLHSELNLSSLELGDSALYFCASSARLDSIHEQYFGPGTRLTVT.

The V and J genes are TRBV5-1 and TRBJ2-1, with D perhaps TRBD2 (5 bases). CDR3 size: 16 residues. The V end was cut by 4 bases, the J end by 0 bases, with 14 bases between. Germline V gene data show CDR1 as SGHRS and CDR2 as YFSETQ. CDR3 coding DNA: TGCGCCAGCAGCCCCGGAGGCGTCAGCTCCTACAATGAGCAGTTCTTC. Its protein is CASSPGGVSSYNEQFF.

The chain carries TRBV2 and TRBJ2-2; no definite D call. The length of the CDR3 is 15 residues. Trimming removed 3 bases at V and 0 bases at J, with 8 bases between. The germline V gene has CDR1 SNHLY and CDR2 FYNNEI. CDR3 in DNA: TGTGCCAGCAGTGAGTGGAGAACGAACACCGGGGAGCTGTTTTTT. This gives the protein CASSEWRTNTGELFF. Full variable domain (outside the CDR3, taken from reference TRBV2 and TRBJ2-2): EPEVTQTPSHQVTQMGQEVILRCVPISNHLYFYWYRQILGQKVEFLVSFYNNEISEKSEIFDDQFSVERPDGSNFTLKIRSTKLEDSAMYFCASSEWRTNTGELFFGEGSRLTVL.

The V gene is TRBV27, the J gene TRBJ2-7; D perhaps matches TRBD1 (5 bases). CDR1 is MNHEY, CDR2 SMNVEV, per germline (reference sequence). The V end was cut by 4 bases, the J end by 4 bases, with 14 bases between. The CDR3 sequence is 14 residues long. DNA of the CDR3: TGTGCCAGCAGTTCAGTAGGGGAATGGTACGAGCAGTACTTC. Translating gives CASSSVGEWYEQYF.

This chain joins TRBV6-6 and TRBJ2-3; TRBD1 agrees at 7 bases. Germline lookup yields CDR1 MNHNY and CDR2 SVGAGI (reference sequence). The J segment lost 6 bases and the V segment lost 4 bases, leaving 7 bases of the junction unmatched. CDR3 size: 14 residues. The CDR3 here is CASSSRQGRDTQYF. The CDR3 bases are TGTGCCAGCAGTTCACGACAGGGAAGGGATACGCAGTATTTT.

The chain links TRBV7-2 to TRBJ2-1; D possibly corresponds to TRBD1 (6 bases). Germline CDR1 SGHTA, CDR2 FQGNSA. CDR3 size: 14 residues. V was trimmed by 6 bases and J by 6 bases, leaving 15 bases between them. CDR3: CASSRGTQGNEQFF. The CDR3 region has the DNA TGTGCCAGCAGTAGGGGGACCCAGGGCAATGAGCAGTTCTTC.

This clone was found a few times. The V gene is TRBV28, the J gene TRBJ1-3, with TRBD1 as a possible D gene (5 bases). Germline V CDR1 and CDR2: MDHEN, SYDVKM. This CDR3 spans 15 amino acids. The ends were cut back, 6 bases at V and 0 bases at J, with 12 bases in the middle. The CDR3 protein is CASSHGGDSGNTIYF. The DNA for the CDR3 is TGTGCCAGCAGCCATGGAGGGGACTCTGGAAACACCATATATTTT.

The rearrangement joins TRBV5-1 to TRBJ1-2; no definite D call. This CDR3 comprises 14 residues. The V end was cut by 0 bases, the J end by 6 bases, with 12 bases between. Germline assignment: CDR1 SGHRS and CDR2 YFSETQ. The CDR3 region is CASSLVFQVDGYTF. For the CDR3, the DNA is TGCGCCAGCAGCTTGGTATTCCAGGTTGATGGCTACACCTTC.

The CDR3 DNA reads as TGTGCCAGTAGCGGGGGGGTAGATGAGCAGTTCTTC. This codes for CASSGGVDEQFF. The V call is TRBV6-5, the J call TRBJ2-1; 11 bases align to TRBD2. V lost 9 bases, J lost 8 bases, and 3 bases stayed unmatched. Germline CDR1 MNHEY, CDR2 SVGAGI. The CDR3 loop spans 12 amino acids.